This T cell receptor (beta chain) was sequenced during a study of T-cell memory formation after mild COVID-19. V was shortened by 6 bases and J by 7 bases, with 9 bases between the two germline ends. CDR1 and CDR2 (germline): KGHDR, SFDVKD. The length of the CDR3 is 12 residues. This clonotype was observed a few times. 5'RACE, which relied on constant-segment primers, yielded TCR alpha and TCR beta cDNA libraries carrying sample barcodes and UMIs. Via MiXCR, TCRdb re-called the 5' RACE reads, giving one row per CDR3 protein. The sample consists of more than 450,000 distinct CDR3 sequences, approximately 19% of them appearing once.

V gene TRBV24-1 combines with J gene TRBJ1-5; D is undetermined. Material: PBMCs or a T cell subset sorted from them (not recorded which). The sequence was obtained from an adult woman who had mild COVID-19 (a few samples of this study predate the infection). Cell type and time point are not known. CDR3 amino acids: CATSFGGQPQHF. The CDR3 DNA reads TGTGCCACCAGTTTCGGTGGCCAGCCCCAGCATTTT.